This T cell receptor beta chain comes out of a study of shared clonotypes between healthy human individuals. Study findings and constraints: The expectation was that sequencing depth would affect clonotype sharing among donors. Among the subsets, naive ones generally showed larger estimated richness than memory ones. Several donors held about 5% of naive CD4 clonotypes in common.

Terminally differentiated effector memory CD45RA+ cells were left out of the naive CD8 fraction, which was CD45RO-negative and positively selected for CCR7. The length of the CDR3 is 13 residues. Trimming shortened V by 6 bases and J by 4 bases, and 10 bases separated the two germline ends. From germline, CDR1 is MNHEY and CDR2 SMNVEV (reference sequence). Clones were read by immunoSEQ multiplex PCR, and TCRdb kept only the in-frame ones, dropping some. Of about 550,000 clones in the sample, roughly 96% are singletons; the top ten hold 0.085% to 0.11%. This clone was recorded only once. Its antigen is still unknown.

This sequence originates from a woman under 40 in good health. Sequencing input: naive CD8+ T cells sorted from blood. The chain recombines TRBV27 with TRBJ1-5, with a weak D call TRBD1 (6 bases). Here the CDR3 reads CASSRQENQPQHF. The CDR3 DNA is TGTGCCAGCAGCCGACAGGAGAATCAGCCCCAGCATTTT.